These T cell receptor beta chains were read from a single sample in a study of shared clonotypes between healthy human individuals. This table comes from immunoSEQ multiplex PCR, and its TCRdb copy is limited to in-frame clones, with some not included. The repertoire includes more than 2,000,000 clones, around nine tenths of them detected once, and around 0.14% sits in the top ten. The sequenced material came from naive CD4+ T cells sorted from blood. The receptors stem from a young man in good health. Both conserved end residues are part of each CDR3. The D gene is left open where the match is weak. Some rows mark clone size as missing; the rest say once, few, many or name a class of expanded clone.

.	.	TRBV2	TRBJ2-5	TGTGCCAGCACGAGAGGAGTTGATGAGACCCAGTACTTC	CASTRGVDETQYF
.	TRBD1	TRBV11-2	TRBJ2-1	TGTGCCAGCAGCTTAGGGACAGGGCGTTTGGATGAGCAGTTCTTC	CASSLGTGRLDEQFF
once	.	TRBV7-8	TRBJ2-5	TGTGCCAGCAGCTTAGCCCCTCTCCAAGAGACCCAGTACTTC	CASSLAPLQETQYF
.	.	TRBV21-1	TRBJ1-5	TGTGCCAGCAGCAAAGTTGCCCTGCCCGAGTCTTATCAGCCCCAGCATTTT	CASSKVALPESYQPQHF
.	.	TRBV10-2	TRBJ1-5	TGCGCCAGCAGTGAGTCCGTGAATCAGCCCCAGCATTTT	CASSESVNQPQHF
.	TRBD2	TRBV5-1	TRBJ2-3	TGCGCCAGCAGCTTCGGGCGGGGGGCTAGCACAGATACGCAGTATTTT	CASSFGRGASTDTQYF
once	.	TRBV2	TRBJ2-3	TGTGCCAGCAGTGACATAGGACAGAGCACAGATACGCAGTATTTT	CASSDIGQSTDTQYF
.	TRBD1	TRBV2	TRBJ2-3	TGTGCCAGCAGGCCTGGACAGGGCACAGATACGCAGTATTTT	CASRPGQGTDTQYF
.	TRBD1	TRBV2	TRBJ2-7	TGTGCCAGCAGCCCTCCGAGGACAGGGGTCTACGAGCAGTACTTC	CASSPPRTGVYEQYF
.	.	TRBV2	TRBJ2-3	TGTGCCAGCAGTGCTCAGGGACTGACCACAGATACGCAGTATTTT	CASSAQGLTTDTQYF
.	TRBD2	TRBV5-1	TRBJ2-3	TGCGCCAGCAGCCCGGGGCCTAGCGGGGGCACAGATACGCAGTATTTT	CASSPGPSGGTDTQYF
.	TRBD1	TRBV6-5	TRBJ1-6	TGTGCCAGCAGTTCCGGGACAGCTGGAAATTCACCCCTCCACTTT	CASSSGTAGNSPLHF
.	.	TRBV5-1	TRBJ2-5	TGCGCCAGCAGCTTGGAGGGGGCGGGAGCTAAAGAGACCCAGTACTTC	CASSLEGAGAKETQYF
.	.	TRBV5-1	TRBJ1-4	TGCGCCAGCAGCCTAGGGTATAGGGTTTCGGAAAAACTGTTTTTT	CASSLGYRVSEKLFF
.	.	TRBV7-8	TRBJ1-2	TGTGCCAGCAGCTTATGGGCCCAAGAGGCTTATGGCTACACCTTC	CASSLWAQEAYGYTF
.	TRBD1	TRBV10-3	TRBJ2-3	TGTGCCATCAGTACTTGGACAGGGAATACGCAGTATTTT	CAISTWTGNTQYF
.	.	TRBV10-3	TRBJ1-4	TGTGCCATCAGTGAGACACGTGGGGAAAAACTGTTTTTT	CAISETRGEKLFF
.	.	TRBV6-5	TRBJ1-2	TGTGCCAGCAGGAGTGGTGATAATTTCTATGGCTACACCTTC	CASRSGDNFYGYTF
.	TRBD1	TRBV10-3	TRBJ1-2	TGTGCCATCAGTGAGGCCGGACAGGGTAGCGGCTACACCTTC	CAISEAGQGSGYTF
.	.	TRBV28	TRBJ1-5	TGTGCCAGCAGTTTATCAGGGATCAATCAGCCCCAGCATTTT	CASSLSGINQPQHF
.	.	TRBV6-5	TRBJ2-2	TGTGCCAGTAGAACGGGGTGGGCCGGGGAGCTGTTTTTT	CASRTGWAGELFF
.	TRBD2	TRBV19	TRBJ2-6	TGTGCCAGCAATCGCCAGGGAGGGACCTCTGGGGCCAACGTCCTGACTTTC	CASNRQGGTSGANVLTF
.	TRBD1	TRBV19	TRBJ1-1	TGTGCCAGTAGAGACAGGGGTACTGAAGCTTTCTTT	CASRDRGTEAFF
.	TRBD2	TRBV10-3	TRBJ2-3	TGTGCCATCAGGGAGGGGACTAGTAGTCGCACAGATACGCAGTATTTT	CAIREGTSSRTDTQYF
few	.	TRBV9	TRBJ1-1	TGTGCCAGCAGCGTGAGCCCGGGGCTCACTGAAGCTTTCTTT	CASSVSPGLTEAFF
.	TRBD1	TRBV18	TRBJ2-7	TGTGCCAGCTCACCACCAAAACAGGGGGCCCCCTACGAGCAGTACTTC	CASSPPKQGAPYEQYF
.	.	TRBV7-9	TRBJ1-2	TGTGCCAGCAGCTTAGAGTTGCTCCGAGAGACTAACTATGGCTACACCTTC	CASSLELLRETNYGYTF
.	.	TRBV6-5	TRBJ2-2	TGTGCCAGCGGAAGACAGACCCACACCGGGGAGCTGTTTTTT	CASGRQTHTGELFF
.	.	TRBV7-2	TRBJ2-1	TGTGCCAGCAGCTTCCGGGACGACTCCTACAATGAGCAGTTCTTC	CASSFRDDSYNEQFF
.	.	TRBV10-3	TRBJ1-1	TGTGCCATCAGTGACCCCAGGGACCGTGAAACTTTCTTT	CAISDPRDRETFF
.	.	TRBV5-5	TRBJ1-4	TGTGCCAGCAGCTTTTTTGGACAGAATAATGAAAAACTGTTTTTT	CASSFFGQNNEKLFF
.	.	TRBV7-9	TRBJ2-2	TGTGCCAGCAGCCCCCTAGCAACAAACACCGGGGAGCTGTTTTTT	CASSPLATNTGELFF
.	.	TRBV11-2	TRBJ2-7	TGTGCCAGCAGCCCCGGCGTTGCCAAAACCTACGAGCAGTACTTC	CASSPGVAKTYEQYF
.	.	TRBV7-8	TRBJ2-5	TGTGCCAGCAGCCCCCATCGAGAGACCCAGTACTTC	CASSPHRETQYF
once	TRBD2	TRBV6-1	TRBJ2-5	TGTGCCAGCAGTGAGATAAGCGGGGCCGGGGAGACCCAGTACTTC	CASSEISGAGETQYF
.	.	TRBV7-2	TRBJ2-7	TGTGCCAGCAGCCCAACCCGGGACACCACCTACGAGCAGTACTTC	CASSPTRDTTYEQYF
.	.	TRBV11-2	TRBJ2-3	TGTGCCAGCAGCTGGCGCGGCCGCCGCACAGATACGCAGTATTTT	CASSWRGRRTDTQYF
.	TRBD2	TRBV5-1	TRBJ2-1	TGCGCCAGCAGCCTAGCGGGAACCTACAATGAGCAGTTCTTC	CASSLAGTYNEQFF
.	.	TRBV7-8	TRBJ1-1	TGTGCCAGCAGCTTAGCGTTAAAGACAGTAGCCACTGAAGCTTTCTTT	CASSLALKTVATEAFF